This T cell receptor beta chain was sequenced during a study of identical twins. One entry per CDR3 protein results from TCRdb running MiXCR on the 5' RACE reads. The table lists 750,000 to 950,000 distinct CDR3 sequences, approximately 13% of them singletons, with around 1.5% in the top ten. This clonotype was seen only a few times. The sample was also reused in another study, on yellow fever vaccine responses in identical twins.

The source material was PBMCs. The source of this sequence is a young woman in good health.

In DNA, the CDR3 is TGTGCCAGCAGTCTGGGTTATACCGGGGCCAACGTCCTGACTTTC. As protein: CASSLGYTGANVLTF. The chain is built from TRBV6-1 and TRBJ2-6; D gene ambiguous. V lost 5 bases and J lost 4, with 12 bases in between. Germline V gene lookup returns CDR1 MNHNS and CDR2 SASEGT. This CDR3 has 15 amino acids.